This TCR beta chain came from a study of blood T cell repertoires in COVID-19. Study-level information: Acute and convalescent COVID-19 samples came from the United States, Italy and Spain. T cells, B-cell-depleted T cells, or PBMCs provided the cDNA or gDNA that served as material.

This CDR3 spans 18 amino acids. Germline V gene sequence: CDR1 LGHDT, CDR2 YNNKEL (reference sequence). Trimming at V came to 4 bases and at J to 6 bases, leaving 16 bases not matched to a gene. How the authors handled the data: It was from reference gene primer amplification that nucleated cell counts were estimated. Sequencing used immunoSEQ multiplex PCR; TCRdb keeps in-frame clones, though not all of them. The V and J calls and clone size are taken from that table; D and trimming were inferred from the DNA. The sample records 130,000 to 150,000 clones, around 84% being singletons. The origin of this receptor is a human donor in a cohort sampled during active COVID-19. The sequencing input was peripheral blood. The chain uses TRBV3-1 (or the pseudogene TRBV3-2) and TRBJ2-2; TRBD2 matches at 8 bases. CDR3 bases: TGTGCCAGCAGCCCACTGGTCGGGAGGGGGGCGAGTCCCGGGGAGCTGTTTTTT. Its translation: CASSPLVGRGASPGELFF.